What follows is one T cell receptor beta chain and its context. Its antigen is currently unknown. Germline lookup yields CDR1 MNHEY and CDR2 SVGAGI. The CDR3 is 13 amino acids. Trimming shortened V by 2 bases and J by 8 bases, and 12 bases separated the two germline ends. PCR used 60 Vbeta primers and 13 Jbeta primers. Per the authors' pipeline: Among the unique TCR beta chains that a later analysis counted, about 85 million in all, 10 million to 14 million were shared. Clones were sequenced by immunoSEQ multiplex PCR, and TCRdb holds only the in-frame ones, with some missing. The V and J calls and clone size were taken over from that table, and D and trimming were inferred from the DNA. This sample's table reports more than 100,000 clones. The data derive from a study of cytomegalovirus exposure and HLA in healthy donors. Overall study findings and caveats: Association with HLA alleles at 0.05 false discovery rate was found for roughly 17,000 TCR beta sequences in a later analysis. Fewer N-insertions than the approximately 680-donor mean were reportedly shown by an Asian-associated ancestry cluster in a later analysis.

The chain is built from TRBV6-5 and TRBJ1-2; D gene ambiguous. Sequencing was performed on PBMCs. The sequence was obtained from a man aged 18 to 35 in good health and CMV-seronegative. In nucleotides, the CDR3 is TGTGCCAGCAGTTACGACCGCCCGGGAGGCTACACCTTC. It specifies CASSYDRPGGYTF.